The T cell receptor beta chain described here comes from a study of PD-L1 blockade in urothelial cancer. Across the whole study: The researchers analyzed blood 3 weeks (second dose) and 6 weeks after treatment start.

Synthetic analogs of TCR templates were spiked into every PCR. TCRdb's copy holds only in-frame clones and misses some; the assay was immunoSEQ multiplex PCR. The sample consists of around 63,000 clones, 80% to 90% of them appearing once. The germline CDR1 and CDR2 sequences are MDHEN and SYDVKM. Between the trimmed V and J ends, which lost 11 bases and 0 bases, there was a span of 15 bases. The CDR3 loop spans 14 amino acids. Time point specified: pretreatment peripheral blood. Urothelial carcinoma affected the patients, and it was locally advanced or metastatic. The input for sequencing was PBMCs, taken around atezolizumab (anti-PD-L1) treatment. This clonotype originated in a man between 65 and 85 years old with urothelial cancer. The V and J genes are TRBV28 and TRBJ2-3, with TRBD1 as a possible D gene (5 bases). The CDR3 coding sequence is TGTGCCGTTTCAGGGTCGGAAAGCACAGATACGCAGTATTTT. Residues: CAVSGSESTDTQYF.